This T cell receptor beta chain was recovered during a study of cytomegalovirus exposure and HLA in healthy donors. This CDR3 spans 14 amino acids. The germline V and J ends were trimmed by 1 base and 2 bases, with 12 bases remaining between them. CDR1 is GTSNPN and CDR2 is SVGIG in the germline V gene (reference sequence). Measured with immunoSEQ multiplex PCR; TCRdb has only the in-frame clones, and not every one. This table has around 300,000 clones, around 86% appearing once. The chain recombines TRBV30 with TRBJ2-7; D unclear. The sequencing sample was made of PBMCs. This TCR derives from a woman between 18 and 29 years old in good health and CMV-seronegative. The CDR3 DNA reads TGTGCCTGGAGTGCACAAACGTGGCCCTACGAGCAGTACTTC. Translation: CAWSAQTWPYEQYF.